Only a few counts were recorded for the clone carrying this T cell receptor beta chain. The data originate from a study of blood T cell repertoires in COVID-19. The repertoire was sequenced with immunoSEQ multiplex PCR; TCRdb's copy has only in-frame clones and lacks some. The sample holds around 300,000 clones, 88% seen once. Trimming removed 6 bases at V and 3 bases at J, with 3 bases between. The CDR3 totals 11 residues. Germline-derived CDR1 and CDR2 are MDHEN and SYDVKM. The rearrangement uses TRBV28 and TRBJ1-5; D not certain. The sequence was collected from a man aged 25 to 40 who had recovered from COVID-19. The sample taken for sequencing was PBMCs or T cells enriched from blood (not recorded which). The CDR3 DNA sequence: TGTGCCAGCAGGGCCAATCAGCCCCAGCATTTT. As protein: CASRANQPQHF.